The rows below give T cell receptor beta chains drawn from one sample of a study of cytomegalovirus exposure and HLA in healthy donors. Using immunoSEQ multiplex PCR, the repertoire was profiled, and TCRdb retains in-frame clones only, with some absent. The sample includes approximately 170,000 clones, 79% of them seen just once. Sequencing was done on a sample of PBMCs. These receptors all come from a woman aged 18 to 35 in good health and CMV-seronegative. The CDR3 runs from the conserved cysteine through the conserved F or W. A D gene is named only where the DNA matches it firmly. Clone size is stated in some rows and not others, as once, few, many or a class when expanded.

D | J | size | V | CDR3 | DNA
NA | TRBJ1-1 | NA | TRBV5-1 | CASADGGRDTEAFF | TGCGCCAGCGCCGACGGGGGGCGGGACACTGAAGCTTTCTTT
TRBD2 | TRBJ2-7 | NA | TRBV28 | CASSLAGGPYEQYF | TGTGCCAGCAGTTTAGCGGGAGGGCCCTACGAGCAGTACTTC
TRBD2 | TRBJ2-2 | NA | TRBV28 | CASSFWGGGNTGELFF | TGTGCCAGCAGTTTTTGGGGGGGTGGTAACACCGGGGAGCTGTTTTTT
TRBD1 | TRBJ1-6 | NA | TRBV10-3 | CAISGGTGNSPLHF | TGTGCCATCAGTGGAGGGACAGGGAATTCACCCCTCCACTTT
TRBD2 | TRBJ2-3 | NA | TRBV19 | CASTPETGGSTDTQYF | TGTGCCAGTACCCCCGAGACGGGGGGTAGCACAGATACGCAGTATTTT
NA | TRBJ2-7 | NA | TRBV30 | CAWSVLANYEQYF | TGTGCCTGGAGTGTACTAGCCAACTACGAGCAGTACTTC
NA | TRBJ1-1 | NA | TRBV6-5 | CASSYSRWDTEAFF | TGTGCCAGCAGTTACTCGAGGTGGGACACTGAAGCTTTCTTT
TRBD2 | TRBJ2-3 | NA | TRBV5-1 | CASYGLAGNTDTQYF | TGCGCCAGTTATGGACTAGCGGGGAACACAGATACGCAGTATTTT
TRBD1 | TRBJ2-7 | NA | TRBV30 | CAWDRAYEQYF | TGTGCCTGGGACAGGGCCTACGAGCAGTACTTC
TRBD1 | TRBJ2-5 | NA | TRBV11-2 | CASSSVIQGVGETQYF | TGTGCCAGCAGCTCAGTGATACAGGGGGTAGGAGAGACCCAGTACTTC
NA | TRBJ2-3 | NA | TRBV27 | CASSLVITSTDTQYF | TGTGCCAGCAGTTTGGTGATTACTAGCACAGATACGCAGTATTTT
NA | TRBJ1-2 | few | TRBV2 | CASSPPQGWHGYTF | TGTGCCAGCAGTCCTCCCCAGGGTTGGCATGGCTACACCTTC
TRBD2 | TRBJ2-1 | NA | TRBV4-3 | CASSQVVTSGRSVQFF | TGCGCCAGCAGCCAAGTAGTAACTAGCGGGAGATCGGTGCAGTTCTTC
NA | TRBJ1-4 | NA | TRBV5-1 | CASSLQGPNEKLFF | TGCGCCAGCAGCTTGCAGGGCCCCAATGAAAAACTGTTTTTT
NA | TRBJ1-1 | NA | TRBV6-6 | CASSYSIVTEAFF | TGTGCCAGCAGTTACTCTATCGTAACTGAAGCTTTCTTT
TRBD1 | TRBJ2-5 | NA | TRBV12-5 | CASGLVLGQGLEETQYF | TGTGCTAGTGGTTTGGTACTGGGACAGGGATTAGAAGAGACCCAGTACTTC
TRBD1 | TRBJ1-1 | once | TRBV4-1 | CASRDRTGWTEAFF | TGCGCCAGCCGAGACCGGACAGGGTGGACTGAAGCTTTCTTT
TRBD1 | TRBJ2-3 | NA | TRBV28 | CASRLGGQGTDTQYF | TGTGCCAGCAGACTAGGGGGACAGGGGACAGATACGCAGTATTTT
TRBD1 | TRBJ2-7 | NA | TRBV7-7 | CASSKGTGDYEQYF | TGTGCCAGCAGCAAAGGGACAGGGGACTACGAGCAGTACTTC
TRBD2 | TRBJ2-3 | NA | TRBV7-3 | CASSLTGLAVGRDTQYF | TGTGCCAGCAGCTTAACTGGACTAGCGGTGGGGCGAGATACGCAGTATTTT
TRBD1 | TRBJ1-1 | NA | TRBV6-5 | CASSTRTGMATEAFF | TGTGCCAGCAGTACCCGGACAGGGATGGCCACTGAAGCTTTCTTT
TRBD2 | TRBJ2-5 | NA | TRBV7-9 | CASSPVGRAKETQYF | TGTGCCAGCAGTCCCGTCGGGAGGGCCAAAGAGACCCAGTACTTC
TRBD1 | TRBJ2-1 | NA | TRBV14 | CASSRGHRDRENEQFF | TGTGCCAGCAGCCGAGGTCACCGGGACAGGGAAAATGAGCAGTTCTTC
TRBD1 | TRBJ2-7 | NA | TRBV28 | CASSSSRGHEQYF | TGTGCCAGCAGTTCTTCTAGGGGGCACGAGCAGTACTTC
NA | TRBJ1-1 | NA | TRBV7-8 | CASSPGSTEAFF | TGTGCCAGCAGTCCGGGGTCCACTGAAGCTTTCTTT
TRBD2 | TRBJ2-7 | NA | TRBV30 | CAWSVTSGSSEQYF | TGTGCCTGGAGTGTAACTAGCGGGTCCAGCGAGCAGTACTTC
NA | TRBJ2-1 | NA | TRBV5-8 | CASSSPDTRGGQFF | TGTGCCAGCAGCTCCCCGGACACCAGAGGCGGGCAGTTCTTC
NA | TRBJ1-3 | NA | TRBV21-1 | CASSRARDGNTIYF | TGTGCCAGCAGCCGCGCGAGAGATGGAAACACCATATATTTT
NA | TRBJ1-3 | NA | TRBV7-8 | CASSEETGYGNTIYF | TGTGCCAGCAGCGAAGAAACAGGGTACGGAAACACCATATATTTT
NA | TRBJ1-1 | NA | TRBV7-2 | CASSWGVEFSEAFF | TGTGCCAGCAGCTGGGGGGTCGAGTTTTCTGAAGCTTTCTTT
NA | TRBJ1-5 | NA | TRBV7-2 | CASARGGQSNQPQHF | TGTGCCAGCGCTAGAGGGGGACAAAGTAATCAGCCCCAGCATTTT
NA | TRBJ1-1 | few | TRBV21-1 | CASSKVEGAGTEAFF | TGTGCCAGCAGCAAAGTTGAGGGGGCCGGCACTGAAGCTTTCTTT
TRBD1 | TRBJ2-2 | NA | TRBV29-1 | CSVGTGRVPGELFF | TGCAGCGTCGGGACAGGGCGGGTACCGGGGGAGCTGTTTTTT
TRBD1 | TRBJ1-5 | few | TRBV27 | CASSWTGRNQPQHF | TGTGCCAGCAGTTGGACAGGGAGGAATCAGCCCCAGCATTTT
TRBD2 | TRBJ2-6 | NA | TRBV4-2 | CASSQAGTSGSLGANVLTF | TGTGCCAGCAGCCAAGCCGGGACTAGCGGGAGCCTTGGGGCCAACGTCCTGACTTTC
TRBD1 | TRBJ1-4 | NA | TRBV28 | CASSQQGYLIRDEKLFF | TGTGCCAGCAGTCAACAGGGGTACCTTATTAGGGATGAAAAACTGTTTTTT
TRBD1 | TRBJ1-1 | NA | TRBV11-1 | CASSSIFNRGPMNTEAFF | TGTGCCAGCAGCTCGATATTTAACAGGGGGCCCATGAACACTGAAGCTTTCTTT
TRBD2 | TRBJ2-1 | NA | TRBV7-8 | CASGGTSDSGSYNEQFF | TGTGCCAGCGGGGGGACTAGCGATTCGGGTTCCTACAATGAGCAGTTCTTC
TRBD1 | TRBJ1-4 | NA | TRBV11-2 | CASSGTGVPNEKLFF | TGTGCCAGCAGCGGAACAGGGGTACCTAATGAAAAACTGTTTTTT
TRBD1 | TRBJ1-5 | NA | TRBV28 | CASSFPRTGGNANQPQHF | TGTGCCAGCAGCTTCCCCCGTACAGGGGGCAACGCAAATCAGCCCCAGCATTTT
TRBD2 | TRBJ2-1 | NA | TRBV2 | CASSEVAGSSYNEQFF | TGTGCCAGCAGTGAGGTAGCGGGAAGCTCCTACAATGAGCAGTTCTTC
TRBD2 | TRBJ2-7 | NA | TRBV6-6 | CASSYRTSSYEQYF | TGTGCCAGCAGCTACAGGACTAGCTCCTACGAGCAGTACTTC
NA | TRBJ1-4 | NA | TRBV5-4 | CASSLGTAINEKLFF | TGTGCCAGCAGCTTGGGGACAGCAATTAACGAAAAACTGTTTTTT
NA | TRBJ1-2 | few | TRBV5-1 | CASSPGQTANYGYTF | TGCGCCAGCAGCCCCGGACAGACAGCTAACTATGGCTACACCTTC
TRBD2 | TRBJ2-1 | NA | TRBV6-5 | CASSYRRLADYNEQFF | TGTGCCAGCAGTTATCGGCGGCTAGCGGATTACAATGAGCAGTTCTTC
NA | TRBJ1-1 | NA | TRBV28 | CASRDGGTEAFF | TGTGCCAGCAGGGACGGAGGCACTGAAGCTTTCTTT
TRBD1 | TRBJ1-1 | NA | TRBV6-7 | CASSYPGQGGNTEAFF | TGTGCCAGCAGTTACCCCGGACAGGGGGGGAACACTGAAGCTTTCTTT
TRBD1 | TRBJ2-7 | NA | TRBV7-3 | CASSPGQASSYEQYF | TGTGCCAGCAGCCCGGGACAGGCCAGCTCCTACGAGCAGTACTTC
TRBD1 | TRBJ1-2 | NA | TRBV7-2 | CASSLAVGTGLNYGYTF | TGTGCCAGCAGCTTAGCAGTAGGGACAGGACTGAACTATGGCTACACCTTC
NA | TRBJ2-2 | few | TRBV4-1 | CASSQARETNTGELFF | TGCGCCAGCAGCCAAGCAAGGGAGACTAACACCGGGGAGCTGTTTTTT
NA | TRBJ1-1 | NA | TRBV4-1 | CASSQESQVIGNTEAFF | TGCGCCAGCAGCCAAGAATCGCAGGTGATCGGGAACACTGAAGCTTTCTTT
TRBD2 | TRBJ2-3 | few | TRBV28 | CASSLGRGGGDTQYF | TGTGCCAGCAGTTTGGGGCGGGGGGGAGGGGATACGCAGTATTTT
TRBD1 | TRBJ1-2 | once | TRBV6-1 | CASGQGTEGYTF | TGTGCCAGCGGACAGGGTACGGAGGGCTACACCTTC
TRBD2 | TRBJ2-1 | once | TRBV6-5 | CASSRPSGKVNEQFF | TGTGCCAGCAGCCGCCCTAGCGGGAAGGTGAATGAGCAGTTCTTC
NA | TRBJ1-1 | NA | TRBV28 | CATTTGTEAFF | TGTGCCACCACGACGGGCACTGAAGCTTTCTTT
NA | TRBJ2-5 | NA | TRBV5-1 | CASSLTGSKETQYF | TGCGCCAGCAGCTTAACAGGGTCTAAGGAGACCCAGTACTTC
NA | TRBJ1-1 | NA | TRBV6-5 | CASSYSYSLTEAFF | TGTGCCAGCAGTTACTCCTACTCGCTCACTGAAGCTTTCTTT
TRBD1 | TRBJ1-6 | NA | TRBV6-4 | CASSDGQGYNSPLHF | TGTGCCAGCAGTGACGGACAGGGCTATAATTCACCCCTCCACTTT
NA | TRBJ1-5 | NA | TRBV28 | CASSFIAGSNQPQHF | TGTGCCAGCAGTTTCATAGCGGGAAGCAATCAGCCCCAGCATTTT
TRBD1 | TRBJ1-2 | NA | TRBV4-1 | CASSQETTGGSYGYTF | TGCGCCAGCAGCCAAGAAACCACAGGGGGCAGCTATGGCTACACCTTC